The clone carrying this T cell receptor beta chain was observed a few times. Antigen: not known. The CDR3 is 14 residues long. V dropped 5 bases and J dropped 5; count of bases not matched to a gene: 3. The record originates from a study of blood T cells in healthy people across ages. Looking at the study overall: Template switching caught about one barcoded beta molecule for each two T cells. Whole-study findings and limits: CMV status of donors was unknown, possibly confounding expanded clonotype changes.

Through a sample-barcoded 5' primer and a J-beta primer mix, a second PCR was run for roughly 6 to 11 cycles. Using its own MiXCR run on the 5' RACE reads, TCRdb lists one record per CDR3 protein. The sample records about 380,000 distinct CDR3 sequences, over 45% being singletons. Each donor supplied about 9.6 milliliters of peripheral blood. The gene calls are TRBV12-3 or TRBV12-4 and TRBJ2-1; 10 bases map to TRBD1. Sequencing was carried out using blood. The TCR originated in a man aged 55-75 years in good health. The CDR3 protein is CASSNGQGDNEQFF. CDR3 sequence (DNA): TGTGCCAGCAGTAATGGACAGGGGGACAATGAGCAGTTCTTC.